What follows are 10 T cell receptor beta chains derived from one specimen sequenced in a study of T cell repertoires in ileal Crohn's disease. Repertoires were generated with immunoSEQ multiplex PCR, while TCRdb's copy carries only in-frame clones and drops some. The sample records 400 to 500 clones, around 97% being singletons. Sequencing input: ileal tissue. Source of these receptors: an adult with Crohn's disease.

This sequence joins TRBV15 and TRBJ2-3, with D perhaps matching TRBD2 (7 bases). Trimming took off 0 bases at V and 4 bases at J, with 17 bases between the two ends. This CDR3 comprises 17 residues. Germline V gives CDR1 LNHNV, CDR2 YYDKDF (reference sequence). CDR3 residues: CATSRDSGAGAADTQYF. CDR3 nucleotides: TGTGCCACCAGCAGAGATAGTGGTGCGGGGGCCGCAGATACGCAGTATTTT.

The V gene is TRBV10-3, the J gene TRBJ2-5; 8 bases are a match to TRBD1. Germline V gene data show CDR1 as ENHRY and CDR2 as SYGVKD. CDR3 length: 14 amino acids. Trimming cost V 0 bases and J 5 bases; bases outside gene matches: 2. The CDR3 region has the DNA TGTGCCATCAGTGAGTCGACAGGGGATGAGACCCAGTACTTC. Residues: CAISESTGDETQYF.

The chain is built from TRBV28 and TRBJ1-4; 7 nucleotides line up with TRBD1. The CDR3 is 18 amino acids. Trimming took 6 bases from V and 4 from J; bases not matched to a gene: 17. Germline values: CDR1 MDHEN, CDR2 SYDVKM. The CDR3 DNA reads as TGTGCCAGCAGGCCAGACCCGCGGAACAGGGGATATAATGAAAAACTGTTTTTT. Encoded protein: CASRPDPRNRGYNEKLFF.

The chain carries TRBV7-8 and TRBJ2-1; 12 bases line up with TRBD2. The V segment lost 5 bases and the J segment 7 bases; nucleotides outside the gene matches: 9. The CDR3 is 16 amino acids. Germline V lookup: CDR1 SGHVS, CDR2 FQNEAQ. The CDR3 reads CASSRTSGAYGNEQFF. DNA for the CDR3: TGTGCCAGCAGCAGGACTAGCGGGGCCTATGGTAATGAGCAGTTCTTC.

The CDR3: CAWRGQVNTEAFF. The CDR3 DNA follows: TGTGCCTGGAGGGGGCAGGTCAACACTGAAGCTTTCTTT. The chain has TRBV30 and TRBJ1-1, with D possibly TRBD1 on 5 matching bases. Trimming cost V 3 bases and J 2 bases, with 10 bases left between them. From germline, CDR1 is GTSNPN and CDR2 SVGIG (reference sequence). The CDR3 covers 13 residues.

The chain couples TRBV7-2 to TRBJ2-7; D is perhaps TRBD1 (6 bases). V gave up 6 bases and J gave up 2 bases, with 11 bases separating them. The CDR3 has 13 residues. From germline, CDR1 is SGHTA and CDR2 FQGNSA. The CDR3 reads CASSGGTTYEQYF. CDR3 nucleotides: TGTGCCAGCAGTGGGGGCACGACCTACGAGCAGTACTTC.

Written as DNA, the CDR3 is TGTGCCAGCAGTTTTCAACAGGGGTTGATGTATGGCTACACCTTC. Translating gives CASSFQQGLMYGYTF. The chain links TRBV27 to TRBJ1-2, with 7 nucleotides matching TRBD1. With 3 bases clipped from V and 5 bases from J, the junction kept 9 bases outside the gene matches. This CDR3 spans 15 amino acids. Germline V gene data show CDR1 as MNHEY and CDR2 as SMNVEV (reference sequence).

CDR3 DNA: TGTGCCTGGAGTCAGGGACAGGGGAACTATGGCTACACCTTC. This encodes CAWSQGQGNYGYTF. The chain employs TRBV30 and TRBJ1-2; TRBD1 matches at 10 bases. Germline V gene sequence: CDR1 GTSNPN, CDR2 SVGIG (reference sequence). This CDR3 has 14 residues. V shed 2 bases, J shed 2 bases, and the junction held 2 bases outside the gene matches.

V is TRBV5-6 and J is TRBJ2-7; weak D call: TRBD2 (6 bases). V gave up 4 bases and J gave up 3 bases, with 8 bases separating them. Germline CDR1 SGHDT, CDR2 YYEEEE. This CDR3 is built from 12 residues. Written as DNA, the CDR3 is TGTGCCAGCAGCCCCGGGAGCTACGAGCAGTACTTC. This sequence encodes CASSPGSYEQYF.

This rearrangement joins TRBV5-4 to TRBJ1-1, with D unresolved. CDR1 SGHNT and CDR2 YYREEE come from the germline V gene (reference sequence). V dropped 2 bases and J dropped 6 bases, with 17 bases sitting between them. The CDR3 covers 15 residues. For the CDR3, the DNA is TGTGCCAGCAGCTTCGATCGCACCCAGGCCGCTGAAGCTTTCTTT. Translating gives CASSFDRTQAAEAFF. The entire variable domain, with the rest obtained from reference TRBV5-4 and TRBJ1-1, is as follows: ETGVTQSPTHLIKTRGQQVTLRCSSQSGHNTVSWYQQALGQGPQFIFQYYREEENGRGNFPPRFSGLQFPNYSSELNVNALELDDSALYLCASSFDRTQAAEAFFGQGTRLTVV.